This T cell receptor (beta chain) was captured in a study of graft-versus-host responses after intestinal transplantation. Study background: The study gave all recipients anti-thymocyte globulin induction, then tacrolimus and steroids for about 3 years. Findings of the study overall: Early post-transplant HvG declines were associated with peak circulating GvH clone levels. GvH clones appeared in recipient marrow, some first in ileum or blood. Allografts of patients with graft-donor T cell macrochimerism showed high graft-versus-host to host-versus-graft clone ratios.

Clones were read by immunoSEQ multiplex PCR, and TCRdb kept only the in-frame ones, dropping some. The table shows under 90,000 clones, with 85% to 95% occurring only once. As for this clone: Its target is not known.

This CDR3 comprises 15 residues. V was clipped by 9 bases and J by 2 bases; unmatched bases: 12. Germline assignment: CDR1 MNHEY and CDR2 SVGAGI. The chain has TRBV6-5 and TRBJ2-7; 8 bases are a match to TRBD2. This TCR derives from a human donor who was the organ donor for an intestinal transplant. The sequencing here drew on unstimulated CD4+ T cells sorted from spleen or lymph node cells, taken before transplant. The CDR3 protein is CASRTPGLGAYEQYF. The CDR3 DNA follows: TGTGCCAGTCGGACCCCGGGACTAGGGGCCTACGAGCAGTACTTC.